These 32 T cell receptor beta chains came from one sample sequenced in a study of T cell repertoires in cytomegalovirus infection. MiXCR was run by TCRdb on the reads, yielding one entry per CDR3 protein. Among hundreds of thousands of distinct CDR3 sequences listed, roughly a sixth were seen once. The sample was PBMCs. Receptors originate from a human donor in good health (CMV status not recorded). Some clones in this sample may be carry-over from other donors' samples.

The rearrangement links TRBV4-3 to TRBJ1-2; D might be TRBD1 (6 bases). The CDR3 extends over 16 amino acids. The germline V gene has CDR1 LGHNA and CDR2 YSLEER. Trimming took 4 bases from V and 4 from J, leaving 19 bases between them. The CDR3 loop is CASSPQRGIGGYGYTF. CDR3 DNA sequence: TGCGCCAGCAGCCCCCAACGAGGGATAGGGGGCTATGGCTACACCTTC.

This clonotype was counted a few times. The chain has TRBV6-6 and TRBJ1-1; a weak D match, TRBD1 (5 bases). From germline, CDR1 is MNHNY and CDR2 SVGAGI (reference sequence). The CDR3 loop spans 15 amino acids. The V end lost 2 bases, the J end lost 6 bases, and 16 bases lay between the germline ends. Written as DNA, the CDR3 is TGTGCCAGCAGTTACCCCGCAGGGAAGGTCGCTGAAGCTTTCTTT. It translates to CASSYPAGKVAEAFF.

The chain combines TRBV6-1 with TRBJ2-7; D is possibly TRBD1 or TRBD2 (5 bases each). V lost 2 bases, J lost 3 bases, and 11 bases lay in between. The CDR3 is 14 residues long. The germline V gene has CDR1 MNHNS and CDR2 SASEGT. CDR3 residues: CASSESGHIYEQYF. The CDR3 coding sequence is TGTGCCAGCAGTGAAAGCGGACACATCTACGAGCAGTACTTC.

The CDR3, as DNA: TGTGCCAGCAGTTATGGGCAGGTAGTGCTCGGTCGCTATGGCTACACCTTC. Translated: CASSYGQVVLGRYGYTF. The chain recombines TRBV6-6 with TRBJ1-2; D is unresolved. This CDR3 comprises 17 residues. The V and J ends lost 3 bases and 4 bases respectively, with 21 bases between them. From germline, CDR1 is MNHNY and CDR2 SVGAGI (reference sequence).

This clonotype has at least ten counts. The CDR3 region is CASSKRSYTGELFF. For the CDR3, the DNA is TGTGCCAGCAGTAAGCGGTCGTACACCGGGGAGCTGTTTTTT. The rearrangement links TRBV7-9 to TRBJ2-2, with D tentatively TRBD2 (5 bases). Deletions cut 6 bases from V and 3 bases from J, with 11 bases between. Germline CDR1 reads SEHNR; CDR2 reads FQNEAQ (reference sequence). This CDR3 has 14 amino acids.

The rearrangement uses TRBV6-2 or TRBV6-3 and TRBJ1-1; D is ambiguous. This CDR3 comprises 14 residues. Germline CDR1 reads MNHEY; CDR2 reads SVGEGT. Trimming took 11 bases from V and 0 from J, leaving 16 bases between them. Here the CDR3 DNA reads TGTGCCTCCACCCAGCCCCCTATGAACACTGAAGCTTTCTTT. It yields the protein CASTQPPMNTEAFF.

A few counts support this clonotype. This rearrangement joins TRBV14 to TRBJ2-3, with D unclear. V gave up 2 bases and J gave up 2 bases, with 11 bases separating them. Germline values: CDR1 SGHDN, CDR2 FVKESK. The CDR3 totals 15 residues. DNA for the CDR3: TGTGCCAGCAGCCAACTTGACATACCCACAGATACGCAGTATTTT. Encoded protein: CASSQLDIPTDTQYF.

As concerns this clonotype: One end of the junction fails to match germline, which may point to a read error. This sequence joins TRBV7-9 and TRBJ2-1; 7 bases match TRBD1. The CDR3 has 12 amino acids. Per the germline V gene, CDR1 is SEHNR and CDR2 is FQNEAQ (reference sequence). The CDR3: CASSYPGQRPVF. Written as DNA, the CDR3 is TGTGCCAGCAGCTACCCGGGACAGCGGCCGGTCTTC.

This clonotype was counted only a few times. The chain uses TRBV6-1 and TRBJ2-2, with unresolved D. Germline CDR1 and CDR2: MNHNS and SASEGT. The CDR3 runs 15 residues. Trimming removed 10 bases from V and 4 bases from J, with 19 bases in between. CDR3 region: CATNTDALGTGELFF. The CDR3 DNA reads TGTGCCACCAATACAGATGCCTTGGGCACCGGGGAGCTGTTTTTT.

V and J are TRBV12-3 or TRBV12-4 and TRBJ2-2; TRBD1 matches at 11 bases. The CDR3 runs to 14 residues. Losses at the gene ends were 8 bases for V and 6 bases for J; bases not matched to a gene: 5. CDR3: CASRDRGGPGELFF. CDR3 coding DNA: TGTGCCAGCCGGGACAGGGGGGGACCCGGGGAGCTGTTTTTT.

V is TRBV20-1 and J is TRBJ2-2; D possibly corresponds to TRBD2 (6 bases). The length of the CDR3 is 18 residues. Germline CDR1 is DFQATT and CDR2 is SNEGSKA (reference sequence). With 0 bases removed from V and 0 bases from J, the gap between germline ends came to 17 bases. DNA of the CDR3: TGCAGTGCTAGAGATCTCCGGGGGTCCACCGCGAACACCGGGGAGCTGTTTTTT. This translates into CSARDLRGSTANTGELFF.

The chain joins TRBV7-9 to TRBJ1-5, with 9 bases matching TRBD1. V lost 8 bases, J lost 8 bases, and 4 bases stayed unmatched. The CDR3 has 12 residues. Germline values: CDR1 SEHNR, CDR2 FQNEAQ (reference sequence). The DNA for the CDR3 is TGTGCCAGCGGACAGGGGAGCAAGCCCCAGCATTTT. This gives the protein CASGQGSKPQHF.

This clonotype was recorded many times. The chain carries TRBV7-6 and TRBJ2-5, with a tentative D call TRBD1 (5 bases). Germline lookup yields CDR1 SGHVS and CDR2 FNYEAQ. Trimming removed 4 bases at V and 5 bases at J, with 17 bases between. This CDR3 has 15 residues. The CDR3 region is CASSSPTLGVETQYF. In nucleotides, the CDR3 is TGTGCCAGCAGCTCCCCGACCCTAGGGGTCGAGACCCAGTACTTC.

At least ten counts were recorded for this clonotype. The chain uses TRBV11-2 and TRBJ1-6, with TRBD1 identical over 7 bases. V was clipped by 5 bases and J by 0 bases; unmatched bases: 7. The CDR3 is 17 residues long. From germline, CDR1 is SGHAT and CDR2 FQNNGV. CDR3 sequence reads: CASSAMDRSSYNSPLHF. CDR3 DNA: TGTGCCAGCAGCGCTATGGACAGGAGCTCCTATAATTCACCCCTCCACTTT.

In this sample, this clonotype turned up many times. J is TRBJ2-1 and V is TRBV12-3 or TRBV12-4, with 9 bases identical to TRBD1. Trimming removed 4 bases from V and 6 bases from J; junction bases left unmatched: 7. CDR3 size: 15 residues. The CDR3 region is CASSWGQGGPNEQFF. Here the CDR3 DNA reads TGTGCCAGCAGTTGGGGACAGGGAGGCCCCAATGAGCAGTTCTTC.

The sample holds many counts of this clonotype. The chain links TRBV7-2 to TRBJ2-3; 8 bases are shared with TRBD1. Germline V gives CDR1 SGHTA, CDR2 FQGNSA. The CDR3 has 15 amino acids. The junction had 5 bases not matched to a gene; V was cut back by 4 bases and J by 2 bases. CDR3 nucleotides: TGTGCCAGCAGCTACCGACAGGGGTACACAGATACGCAGTATTTT. Its translation is CASSYRQGYTDTQYF.

V is TRBV19 and J is TRBJ1-5; 10 nucleotides align to TRBD1. Per the germline V gene, CDR1 is LNHDA and CDR2 is SQIVND (reference sequence). This CDR3 is built from 15 residues. Unmatched junction bases numbered 5, after V lost 4 bases and J lost 5 bases. CDR3 in amino acids: CASSKGQGVYQPQHF. CDR3 nucleotide sequence: TGTGCCAGTAGTAAAGGACAGGGGGTTTATCAGCCCCAGCATTTT.

A note on this clonotype: A much larger clone differs from this one at a single base, so this may be a read error. The chain combines TRBV12-3 or TRBV12-4 with TRBJ1-1, with TRBD1 identical over 9 bases. This CDR3 is built from 14 residues. Losses at the gene ends were 11 bases for V and 3 bases for J; bases not matched to a gene: 10. The CDR3 DNA is TGTGCCTCAACAGGGGGCGTTTGGGACACTGAAGCTTTCTTT. Protein product: CASTGGVWDTEAFF.

This chain uses TRBV7-9 with TRBJ1-6; D gene ambiguous. From germline, CDR1 is SEHNR and CDR2 FQNEAQ (reference sequence). The V end was cut by 5 bases, the J end by 7 bases, with 15 bases between. The CDR3 sequence is 15 residues long. The CDR3 loop reads CASSPRILGNSPLHF. CDR3 coding DNA: TGTGCCAGCAGCCCGCGGATACTGGGGAATTCACCCCTCCACTTT.

Ten or more counts support this clonotype. V and J are TRBV10-3 and TRBJ2-7; D is unclear. CDR1 and CDR2 from the germline V gene are ENHRY and SYGVKD. This CDR3 has 11 residues. V lost 6 bases to trimming and J lost 2 bases, with 5 bases between them. CDR3 nucleotide sequence: TGTGCCATCAGACAGACCTACGAGCAGTACTTC. Residues: CAIRQTYEQYF.

The chain uses TRBV28 and TRBJ2-1, with 8 bases lining up with TRBD2. Germline lookup yields CDR1 MDHEN and CDR2 SYDVKM. The CDR3 sequence is 14 residues long. Trimming removed 8 bases from V and 5 bases from J; junction bases left unmatched: 8. The CDR3 sequence: CASLRRGVNNEQFF. The CDR3, as DNA: TGTGCCAGCTTACGGCGGGGGGTCAACAATGAGCAGTTCTTC.

The gene calls are TRBV2 and TRBJ2-7; 10 bases align to TRBD1. This CDR3 region has 15 residues. CDR1 SNHLY and CDR2 FYNNEI come from the germline V gene. Trimming removed 6 bases from V and 12 bases from J; junction bases left unmatched: 17. CDR3 sequence (DNA): TGTGCCAGCAGACCCGGGACAGGGGATCCCCTTTTGAGGTACTTC. It translates to CASRPGTGDPLLRYF.

The V and J genes are TRBV6-1 and TRBJ1-4; possible D gene TRBD1, 5 bases. There are 16 residues in the CDR3. The V end lost 1 base, the J end lost 3 bases, and 12 bases lay between the germline ends. Germline V gives CDR1 MNHNS, CDR2 SASEGT. The CDR3 DNA is TGTGCCAGCAGTGAAGGGGTTCTAGGGGCTAATGAAAAACTGTTTTTT. This gives the protein CASSEGVLGANEKLFF.

The V gene is TRBV4-2, the J gene TRBJ2-5; possibly TRBD2 for D (5 bases). The CDR3 has 13 residues. The germline CDR1 and CDR2 sequences are LGHNA and YNFKEQ. Trimming removed 0 bases at V and 5 bases at J, with 7 bases between. The CDR3 loop is CASSQERGETQYF. CDR3 bases: TGTGCCAGCAGCCAAGAAAGAGGGGAGACCCAGTACTTC.

This clonotype was found a few times. The chain joins TRBV12-3 or TRBV12-4 to TRBJ1-1, with 10 bases lining up with TRBD1. The CDR3 loop spans 13 amino acids. Trimming removed 6 bases from V and 6 bases from J; junction bases left unmatched: 4. The CDR3 sequence is CASRGTGVPEAFF. The CDR3 coding sequence is TGTGCCAGCAGGGGGACAGGGGTGCCTGAAGCTTTCTTT.

This clonotype came up a few times. V gene TRBV10-3 combines with J gene TRBJ2-1; TRBD1 matches at 10 bases. This CDR3 has 16 residues. In germline, CDR1 is ENHRY, CDR2 SYGVKD. Germline trimming cut 3 bases from V and 4 bases from J; bases unmatched to any gene: 6. The CDR3 spells CAISDQQGQGYNEQFF. As DNA, the CDR3 is TGTGCCATCAGTGACCAGCAGGGACAGGGGTACAATGAGCAGTTCTTC.

This chain uses TRBV10-3 with TRBJ1-1, with D perhaps TRBD1 (5 bases). In germline, CDR1 is ENHRY, CDR2 SYGVKD. The V end lost 0 bases, the J end lost 5 bases, and 16 bases lay between the germline ends. The CDR3 runs 16 residues. CDR3 in DNA: TGTGCCATCAGTGAGTCGATTTCGGGGGAGGGAACTGAAGCTTTCTTT. Protein: CAISESISGEGTEAFF.

This clonotype was counted ten times or more. Here the CDR3 reads CASSLSARPTEAFF. CDR3 DNA sequence: TGTGCCAGCAGCTTAAGTGCCCGGCCCACTGAAGCTTTCTTT. The gene calls are TRBV11-2 and TRBJ1-1, with D uncertain. The germline V gene has CDR1 SGHAT and CDR2 FQNNGV. Trimming pared 2 bases from V and 4 bases from J, leaving 11 bases between. CDR3 length: 14 amino acids.

V usage is TRBV6-5 and J usage is TRBJ1-1; D unclear. V was trimmed by 5 bases and J by 1 base, leaving 14 bases between them. Germline V gives CDR1 MNHEY, CDR2 SVGAGI. This CDR3 spans 15 amino acids. CDR3: CASSLGWAGNTEAFF. CDR3 in DNA: TGTGCCAGCAGTCTTGGGTGGGCCGGGAACACTGAAGCTTTCTTT.

This clonotype appeared many times. The rearrangement uses TRBV5-6 and TRBJ2-3; a weak D match, TRBD1 (6 bases). CDR1 is SGHDT, CDR2 YYEEEE, per germline. V gave up 4 bases and J gave up 3 bases, with 15 bases separating them. This CDR3 contains 15 residues. This chain's CDR3 is CASSAGALHTDTQYF. As DNA, the CDR3 is TGTGCCAGCAGCGCAGGGGCCCTACATACAGATACGCAGTATTTT.

This chain joins TRBV5-1 and TRBJ1-5; the match to TRBD1 covers 7 bases. The germline CDR1 and CDR2 sequences are SGHRS and YFSETQ. The CDR3 is made up of 15 amino acids. The trim removed 0 bases at V and 2 bases at J, leaving 2 bases unmatched. The CDR3 reads CASSLDQGGNQPQHF. The CDR3 coding sequence is TGCGCCAGCAGCTTGGATCAGGGGGGCAATCAGCCCCAGCATTTT.

The chain carries TRBV10-3 and TRBJ2-7; perhaps TRBD1 as D (6 bases). The germline gives CDR1 ENHRY, CDR2 SYGVKD. Trimming took off 10 bases at V and 4 bases at J, with 14 bases between the two ends. This CDR3 contains 12 residues. CDR3 nucleotides: TGTGCCAGCCAGGGGTGCCAATACGAGCAGTACTTC. It specifies CASQGCQYEQYF.